The clone carrying this T cell receptor (beta chain) has a count of ten or more. Its target is unknown. CDR1 is LNHNV and CDR2 is YYDKDF in the germline V gene (reference sequence). This CDR3 contains 16 residues. Germline trimming cut 8 bases from V and 4 bases from J; bases unmatched to any gene: 14. MiXCR was run by TCRdb on the multiplex PCR reads, yielding one entry per CDR3 protein. The sample holds some 100,000 distinct CDR3 sequences, 21% seen once. This sample is drawn from a study of breast tumors, draining lymph nodes, adjacent tissues. Study-level points and caveats: Luminal-like breast cancer showed significantly greater tumor-nontumor repertoire similarity than basal-like breast cancer did. Tumor TCR diversity was below lymph nodes but above nontumor tissue. The lymph node origin of tumor T cells was framed as consistent with a hypothesis, not demonstrated. Findings are consistent with lymph node origin and intratumoral expansion of most tumor T cells.

Axillary draining lymph nodes of breast cancer patients supplied the node samples. This chain joins TRBV15 and TRBJ1-5; 7 positions agree with TRBD1. The origin of this receptor is a female donor with breast cancer. Some clones in this sample may be carry-over from other donors' samples. Sequencing used axillary lymph node tissue. The CDR3 nucleotides are TGTGCCACCGCCCCTAGGGGACAGTCAACTAATCAGCCCCAGCATTTT. Amino acids: CATAPRGQSTNQPQHF.